The next 23 T cell receptor beta chains were all read from a single sample in a study of early T cells in non-severe SARS-CoV-2 infection. In TCRdb, the 5' RACE reads were re-called with MiXCR into one record per CDR3 protein. The sample has around 70,000 distinct CDR3 sequences, over 9% seen once. Sample: whole blood. The receptors originated from an adult who was a healthcare worker with PCR-confirmed SARS-CoV-2 infection or an uninfected control (not recorded which).

The table lists this clonotype with a few counts. CDR3 nucleotide sequence: TGCGCCAGCAGCCGAGGTTTCCACGAGCAGTACTTC. Amino acid sequence: CASSRGFHEQYF. The chain uses TRBV5-1 and TRBJ2-7; D gene unclear. Germline CDR1 reads SGHRS; CDR2 reads YFSETQ. This CDR3 has 12 amino acids. The V end lost 4 bases, the J end lost 5 bases, and 10 bases lay between the germline ends. The full variable domain, with the rest looked up from reference TRBV5-1 and TRBJ2-7, is KAGVTQTPRYLIKTRGQQVTLSCSPISGHRSVSWYQQTPGQGLQFLFEYFSETQRNKGNFPGRFSGRQFSNSRSEMNVSTLELGDSALYLCASSRGFHEQYFGPGTRLTVT.

There are a few counts of this clonotype. The CDR3 sequence: CASSPVMDTEAFF. Here the CDR3 DNA reads TGTGCCAGCTCACCCGTTATGGACACTGAAGCTTTCTTT. J is TRBJ1-1 and V is TRBV18; unclear D gene. Germline V gives CDR1 KGHSH, CDR2 LQKENI. V was shortened by 3 bases and J by 3 bases, with 8 bases between the two germline ends. CDR3 length equals 13 residues.

This rearrangement joins TRBV28 to TRBJ2-1, with TRBD2 as a possible D gene (5 bases). The V end lost 4 bases, the J end lost 6 bases, and 16 bases lay between the germline ends. CDR3 length: 15 residues. Germline values: CDR1 MDHEN, CDR2 SYDVKM. CDR3 loop: CASSSQPAGGNEQFF. CDR3 sequence (DNA): TGTGCCAGCAGTTCCCAGCCCGCGGGCGGCAATGAGCAGTTCTTC.

Ten or more counts support this clonotype. V usage is TRBV24-1 and J usage is TRBJ1-2; TRBD1 matches at 10 bases. The CDR3 sequence is 16 residues long. The V segment lost 5 bases and the J segment 1 base; nucleotides outside the gene matches: 6. The V gene's germline CDR1 is KGHDR and CDR2 SFDVKD. CDR3 bases: TGTGCCACCAGTGGGGGACAGGGGCTTGATAACTATGGCTACACCTTC. This sequence encodes CATSGGQGLDNYGYTF.

The chain links TRBV7-9 to TRBJ1-1, with TRBD1 identical over 7 bases. The CDR3 covers 13 residues. V lost 7 bases and J lost 5; bases outside the gene matches: 7. Germline V lookup: CDR1 SEHNR, CDR2 FQNEAQ (reference sequence). The CDR3 region has the DNA TGTGCCAGCACCCCGCCCAGGGGGACTGAAGCTTTCTTT. Protein: CASTPPRGTEAFF.

This clonotype was seen ten or more times. The CDR3 nucleotides read TGCAGTGCTCCAGGGAGGGCTAGGGGGTTCTACAATGAGCAGTTCTTC. This gives the protein CSAPGRARGFYNEQFF. This rearrangement joins TRBV20-1 to TRBJ2-1; D perhaps matches TRBD2 (7 bases). The V end was cut by 5 bases, the J end by 3 bases, with 20 bases between. Germline V gene data show CDR1 as DFQATT and CDR2 as SNEGSKA (reference sequence). There are 16 residues in the CDR3.

This CDR3 reads CASSILTGGYYEQYF. The DNA for the CDR3 is TGCGCCAGCAGCATCCTGACAGGGGGCTACTACGAGCAGTACTTC. The V call is TRBV5-1, the J call TRBJ2-7; 10 bases agree with TRBD1. This CDR3 is built from 15 residues. CDR1 is SGHRS and CDR2 is YFSETQ in the germline V gene. V was clipped by 4 bases and J by 3 bases; unmatched bases: 7. Supplemented by reference TRBV5-1 and TRBJ2-7, the full variable domain reads KAGVTQTPRYLIKTRGQQVTLSCSPISGHRSVSWYQQTPGQGLQFLFEYFSETQRNKGNFPGRFSGRQFSNSRSEMNVSTLELGDSALYLCASSILTGGYYEQYFGPGTRLTVT.

This clonotype was picked up one time. This chain connects TRBV29-1 to TRBJ1-6; D is ambiguous. The CDR3 is 13 amino acids. The germline V gene has CDR1 SQVTM and CDR2 ANQGSEA. V lost 6 bases and J 7 bases, leaving 13 bases between the germline ends. The CDR3 nucleotides are TGCAGCGTGAAAGATCGAGCAAATTCACCCCTCCACTTT. Encoded protein: CSVKDRANSPLHF.

The chain uses TRBV29-1 and TRBJ2-5; 7 bases are a match to TRBD1. V shed 6 bases, J shed 1 base, and the junction held 5 bases outside the gene matches. The CDR3 spans 13 residues. Germline CDR1 SQVTM, CDR2 ANQGSEA. The CDR3 DNA sequence: TGCAGCGTCCCAAGGGGGCCCCAAGAGACCCAGTACTTC. Translated, it gives CSVPRGPQETQYF.

This clonotype was counted at least ten times. The chain joins TRBV20-1 to TRBJ2-3; D is possibly TRBD2 (6 bases). The CDR3 extends over 16 amino acids. Germline CDR1 is DFQATT and CDR2 is SNEGSKA (reference sequence). V lost 4 bases, J lost 6 bases, and 23 bases lay in between. CDR3 amino acids: CSATSLIQAGGDTQYF. Written as DNA, the CDR3 is TGCAGTGCTACATCTCTTATCCAGGCTGGAGGGGATACGCAGTATTTT.

This clonotype has ten or more counts. V is TRBV7-3 and J is TRBJ2-1; D is perhaps TRBD2 (5 bases). The CDR3 runs 15 residues. V lost 0 bases and J lost 8, with 14 bases in between. CDR1 is SGHTA and CDR2 is FQGTGA in the germline V gene. CDR3 coding DNA: TGTGCCAGCAGCTTAACGGGGAGTATAGTTGATGAGCAGTTCTTC. Protein: CASSLTGSIVDEQFF.

The sample holds many counts of this clonotype. This rearrangement joins TRBV6-5 to TRBJ2-7; tentatively, D is TRBD2 (6 bases). V lost 0 bases to trimming and J lost 5 bases, with 14 bases between them. This CDR3 is built from 15 residues. Germline CDR1 is MNHEY and CDR2 is SVGAGI. CDR3 nucleotide sequence: TGTGCCAGCAGTTACTCGGGGGTAGGAGGGAACGAGCAGTACTTC. It translates to CASSYSGVGGNEQYF.

This clonotype was observed many times. The chain uses TRBV5-1 and TRBJ1-2, with a tentative D call TRBD1 (5 bases). Trimming took 2 bases from V and 6 from J, leaving 17 bases between them. The germline V gene has CDR1 SGHRS and CDR2 YFSETQ. This CDR3 is built from 15 residues. The CDR3 sequence: CASSFTRAQGDGYTF. The CDR3 coding sequence is TGCGCCAGCAGCTTTACCAGGGCCCAAGGGGATGGCTACACCTTC.

This clonotype has at least ten counts. V is TRBV14 and J is TRBJ2-3; D is undetermined. This CDR3 region has 15 residues. V lost 4 bases, J lost 0 bases, and 11 bases lay in between. Germline V gene data show CDR1 as SGHDN and CDR2 as FVKESK. The CDR3 nucleotides read TGTGCCAGCAGCCCCGGACCATTAAGCACAGATACGCAGTATTTT. Its translation: CASSPGPLSTDTQYF.

V usage is TRBV28 and J usage is TRBJ1-6; possible D gene TRBD1, 5 bases. Germline values: CDR1 MDHEN, CDR2 SYDVKM. Trimming shortened V by 8 bases and J by 7 bases, and 15 bases separated the two germline ends. The CDR3 is 14 amino acids. The CDR3 nucleotides read TGTGCCAGCCGAGTCGCAGGGCAGAATTCACCCCTCCACTTT. The encoded protein is CASRVAGQNSPLHF.

V is TRBV28 and J is TRBJ1-3; D may be TRBD1 (5 bases). Trimming took 3 bases from V and 2 from J, leaving 8 bases between them. Germline V gene data show CDR1 as MDHEN and CDR2 as SYDVKM. The CDR3 contains 14 residues. The CDR3 protein is CASSFPGTGNTIYF. The CDR3 DNA reads as TGTGCCAGCAGTTTTCCAGGGACTGGAAACACCATATATTTT.

The V gene is TRBV4-1, the J gene TRBJ2-7; D call uncertain. This CDR3 spans 15 amino acids. Germline-derived CDR1 and CDR2 are MGHRA and YSYEKL. Deletions cut 6 bases from V and 3 bases from J, with 18 bases between. The CDR3 region has the DNA TGCGCCAGCAGTCCTACCGGGCGGTTCGACTACGAGCAGTACTTC. It is translated as CASSPTGRFDYEQYF.

This clonotype was counted between two and nine times. CDR3: CASSFGQSYGGQYF. Here the CDR3 DNA reads TGTGCCAGCAGTTTTGGACAGTCCTACGGCGGGCAGTACTTC. The chain is built from TRBV12-3 or TRBV12-4 and TRBJ2-7; D perhaps matches TRBD1 (6 bases). The germline V and J ends were trimmed by 3 bases and 9 bases, with 18 bases remaining between them. This CDR3 spans 14 amino acids.

The V call is TRBV11-2, the J call TRBJ1-1; TRBD1 might be the D (5 bases). The CDR3 has 12 amino acids. CDR1 is SGHAT and CDR2 is FQNNGV in the germline V gene. The V end lost 2 bases, the J end lost 8 bases, and 9 bases lay between the germline ends. The CDR3 nucleotides are TGTGCCAGCAGCTTAAGGGGAGACGAAGCTTTCTTT. Its translation: CASSLRGDEAFF.

This clonotype was seen only a few times. The rearrangement links TRBV5-6 to TRBJ2-3; D is ambiguous. This CDR3 comprises 12 residues. V gave up 0 bases and J gave up 6 bases, with 5 bases separating them. From germline, CDR1 is SGHDT and CDR2 YYEEEE. The DNA for the CDR3 is TGTGCCAGCAGCTTGGCCGAGGATACGCAGTATTTT. Translated, it gives CASSLAEDTQYF.

Ten or more counts support this clonotype. This rearrangement joins TRBV7-9 to TRBJ1-1; D not certain. Trimming took off 2 bases at V and 2 bases at J, with 6 bases between the two ends. Germline CDR1 SEHNR, CDR2 FQNEAQ (reference sequence). The CDR3 loop spans 13 amino acids. In DNA, the CDR3 is TGTGCCAGCAGCTTACCTACCAACACTGAAGCTTTCTTT. Translation gives CASSLPTNTEAFF.

This clonotype has ten or more counts. The chain has TRBV5-5 and TRBJ2-1, with D tentatively TRBD2 (6 bases). V dropped 5 bases and J dropped 8 bases, with 23 bases sitting between them. The CDR3 is 16 amino acids. Germline V gene lookup returns CDR1 SGHKS and CDR2 YYEKEE (reference sequence). Written as DNA, the CDR3 is TGTGCCAGCAGTATTAGCTCAATCAGGAGCGGGTATGAGCAGTTCTTC. Amino acids: CASSISSIRSGYEQFF.

There are many counts of this clonotype. V gene TRBV7-9 combines with J gene TRBJ2-6; TRBD2 aligns across 7 bases. The V gene's germline CDR1 is SEHNR and CDR2 FQNEAQ (reference sequence). J was trimmed by 1 base and V by 5 bases; bases with no gene match: 2. This CDR3 comprises 15 residues. The CDR3 DNA reads TGTGCCAGCAGCCCCGGGAGGTCTGGGGCCAACGTCCTGACTTTC. This translates into CASSPGRSGANVLTF. Using reference TRBV7-9 and TRBJ2-6 for the parts outside the CDR3, the full variable domain is DTGVSQNPRHKITKRGQNVTFRCDPISEHNRLYWYRQTLGQGPEFLTYFQNEAQLEKSRLLSDRFSAERPKGSFSTLEIQRTEQGDSAMYLCASSPGRSGANVLTFGAGSRLTVL.